This T cell receptor beta chain was observed in a study of blood T cell repertoires in COVID-19. Study background: Collection of acute and convalescent COVID-19 samples took place in the United States, Italy and Spain. T cells, B-cell-depleted T cells, or PBMCs provided the cDNA or gDNA that served as material.

Germline CDR1 and CDR2: MDHEN and SYDVKM. Trimming pared 6 bases from V and 4 bases from J, leaving 6 bases between. The length of the CDR3 is 11 residues. Under the authors' procedure: How many nucleated cells were present was estimated from reference gene primer amplification. Produced via immunoSEQ multiplex PCR; TCRdb's table is partial and in-frame only. Clone size and V and J calls were adopted from that table, with D and trimming inferred from the DNA. The data show 52,000 or so clones, 65% to 85% seen once. This clonotype was sampled from a man between 70 and 80 years old with active COVID-19. Material: peripheral blood. The chain has TRBV28 and TRBJ2-5; D may be TRBD2 (6 bases). The CDR3 spells CASRAGETQYF. The CDR3 DNA is TGTGCCAGCAGAGCGGGAGAGACCCAGTACTTC.